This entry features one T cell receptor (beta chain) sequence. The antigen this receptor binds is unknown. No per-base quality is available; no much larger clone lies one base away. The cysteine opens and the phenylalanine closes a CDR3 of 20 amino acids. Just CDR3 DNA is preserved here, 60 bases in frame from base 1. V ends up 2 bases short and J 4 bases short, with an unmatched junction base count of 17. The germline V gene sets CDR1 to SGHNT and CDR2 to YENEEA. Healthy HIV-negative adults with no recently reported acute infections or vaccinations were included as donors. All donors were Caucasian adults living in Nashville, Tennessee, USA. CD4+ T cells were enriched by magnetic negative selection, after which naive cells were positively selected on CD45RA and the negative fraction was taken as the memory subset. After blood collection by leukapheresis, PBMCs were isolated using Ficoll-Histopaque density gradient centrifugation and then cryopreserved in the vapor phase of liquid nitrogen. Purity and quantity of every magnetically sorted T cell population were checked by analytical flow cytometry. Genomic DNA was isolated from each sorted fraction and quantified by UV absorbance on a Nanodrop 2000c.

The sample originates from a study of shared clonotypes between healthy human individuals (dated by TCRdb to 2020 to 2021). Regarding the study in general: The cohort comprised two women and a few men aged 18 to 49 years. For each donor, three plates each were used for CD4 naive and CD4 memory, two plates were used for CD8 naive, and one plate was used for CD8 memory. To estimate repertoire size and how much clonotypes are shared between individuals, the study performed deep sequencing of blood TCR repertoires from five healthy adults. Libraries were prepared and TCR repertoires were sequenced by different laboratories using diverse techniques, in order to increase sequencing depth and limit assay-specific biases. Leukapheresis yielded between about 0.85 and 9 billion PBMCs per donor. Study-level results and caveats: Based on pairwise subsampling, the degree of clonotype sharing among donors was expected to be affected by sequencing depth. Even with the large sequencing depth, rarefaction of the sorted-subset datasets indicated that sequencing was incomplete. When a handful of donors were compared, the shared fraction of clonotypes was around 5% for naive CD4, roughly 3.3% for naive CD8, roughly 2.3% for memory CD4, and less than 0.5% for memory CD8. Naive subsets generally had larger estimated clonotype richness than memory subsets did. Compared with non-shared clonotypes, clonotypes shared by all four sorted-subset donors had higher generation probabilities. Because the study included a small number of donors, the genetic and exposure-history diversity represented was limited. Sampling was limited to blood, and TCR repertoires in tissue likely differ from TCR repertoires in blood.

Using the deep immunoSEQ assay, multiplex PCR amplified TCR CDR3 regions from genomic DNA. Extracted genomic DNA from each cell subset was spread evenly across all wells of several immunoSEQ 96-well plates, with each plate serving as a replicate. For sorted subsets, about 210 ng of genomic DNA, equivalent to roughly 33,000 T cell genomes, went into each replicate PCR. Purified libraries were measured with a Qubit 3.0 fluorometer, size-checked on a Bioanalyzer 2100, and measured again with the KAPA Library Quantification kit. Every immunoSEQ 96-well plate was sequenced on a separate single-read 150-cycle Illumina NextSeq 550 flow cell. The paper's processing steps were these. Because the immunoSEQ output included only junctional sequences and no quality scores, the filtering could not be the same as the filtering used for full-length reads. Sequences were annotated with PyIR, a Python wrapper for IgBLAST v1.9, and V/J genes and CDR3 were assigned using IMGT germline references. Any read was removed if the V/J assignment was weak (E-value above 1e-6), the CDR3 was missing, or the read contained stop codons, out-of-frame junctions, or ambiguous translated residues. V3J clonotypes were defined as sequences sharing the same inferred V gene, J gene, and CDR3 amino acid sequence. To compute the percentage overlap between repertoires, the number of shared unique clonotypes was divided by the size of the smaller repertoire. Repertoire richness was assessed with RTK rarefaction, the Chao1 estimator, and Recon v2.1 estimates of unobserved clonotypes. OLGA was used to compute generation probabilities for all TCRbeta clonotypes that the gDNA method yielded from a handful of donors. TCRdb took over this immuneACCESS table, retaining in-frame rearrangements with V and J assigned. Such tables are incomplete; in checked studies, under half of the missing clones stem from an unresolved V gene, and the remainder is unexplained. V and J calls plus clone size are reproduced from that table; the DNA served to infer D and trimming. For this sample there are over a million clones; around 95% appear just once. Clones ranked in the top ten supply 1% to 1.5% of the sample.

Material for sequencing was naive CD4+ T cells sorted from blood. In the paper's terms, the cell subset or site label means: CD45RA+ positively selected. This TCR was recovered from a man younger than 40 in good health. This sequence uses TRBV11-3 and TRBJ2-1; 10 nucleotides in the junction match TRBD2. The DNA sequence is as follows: TGTGCCAGCAGCTTAAGGGCTAGCGGGGGCGAGAGCCAACTTTACAATGAGCAGTTCTTC. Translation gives CASSLRASGGESQLYNEQFF.